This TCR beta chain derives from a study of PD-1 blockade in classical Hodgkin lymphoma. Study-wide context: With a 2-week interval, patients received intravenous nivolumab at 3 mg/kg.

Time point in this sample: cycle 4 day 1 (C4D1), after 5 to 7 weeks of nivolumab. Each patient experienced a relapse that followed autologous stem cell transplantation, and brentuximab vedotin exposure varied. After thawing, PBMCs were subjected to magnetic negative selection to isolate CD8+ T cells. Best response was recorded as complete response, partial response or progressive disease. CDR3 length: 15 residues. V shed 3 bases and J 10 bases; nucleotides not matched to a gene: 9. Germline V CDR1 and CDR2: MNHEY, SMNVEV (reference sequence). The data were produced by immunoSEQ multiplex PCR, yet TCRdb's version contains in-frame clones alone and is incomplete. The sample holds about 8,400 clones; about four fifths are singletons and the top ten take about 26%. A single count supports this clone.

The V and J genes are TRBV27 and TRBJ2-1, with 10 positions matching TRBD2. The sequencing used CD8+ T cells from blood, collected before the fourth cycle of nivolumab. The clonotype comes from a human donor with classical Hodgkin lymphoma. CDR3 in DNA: TGTGCCAGCAGTTTGAAAGCGGGGGGGTTAAGGGAGCAGTTCTTC. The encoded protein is CASSLKAGGLREQFF.